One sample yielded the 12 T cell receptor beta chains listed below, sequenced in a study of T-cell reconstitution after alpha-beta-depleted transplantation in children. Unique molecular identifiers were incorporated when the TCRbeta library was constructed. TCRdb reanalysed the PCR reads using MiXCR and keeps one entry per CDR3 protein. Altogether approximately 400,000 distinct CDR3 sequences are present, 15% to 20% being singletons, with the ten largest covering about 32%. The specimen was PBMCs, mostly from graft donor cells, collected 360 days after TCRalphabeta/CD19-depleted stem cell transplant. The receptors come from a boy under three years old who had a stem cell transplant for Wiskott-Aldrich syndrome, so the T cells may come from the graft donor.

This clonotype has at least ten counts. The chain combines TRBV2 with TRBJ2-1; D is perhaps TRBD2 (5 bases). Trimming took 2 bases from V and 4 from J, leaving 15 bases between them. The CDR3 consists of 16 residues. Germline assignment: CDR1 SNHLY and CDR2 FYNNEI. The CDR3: CASSEIVRVGYNEQFF. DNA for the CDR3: TGTGCCAGCAGTGAAATTGTGAGGGTCGGTTACAATGAGCAGTTCTTC.

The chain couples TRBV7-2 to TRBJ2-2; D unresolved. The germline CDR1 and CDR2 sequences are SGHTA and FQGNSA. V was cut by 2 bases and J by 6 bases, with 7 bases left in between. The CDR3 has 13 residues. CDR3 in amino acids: CASSLSAAGELFF. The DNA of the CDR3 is TGTGCCAGCAGCTTATCGGCCGCCGGGGAGCTGTTTTTT. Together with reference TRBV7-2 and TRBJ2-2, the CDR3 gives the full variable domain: GAGVSQSPSNKVTEKGKDVELRCDPISGHTALYWYRQSLGQGLEFLIYFQGNSAPDKSGLPSDRFSAERTGGSVSTLTIQRTQQEDSAVYLCASSLSAAGELFFGEGSRLTVL.

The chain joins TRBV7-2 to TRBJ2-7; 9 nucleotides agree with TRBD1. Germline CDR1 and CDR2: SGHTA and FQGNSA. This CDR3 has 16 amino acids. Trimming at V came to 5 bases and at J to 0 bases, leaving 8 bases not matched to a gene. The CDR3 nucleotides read TGTGCCAGCAGCCGTACAGGGGGCGACAGCTCCTACGAGCAGTACTTC. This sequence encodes CASSRTGGDSSYEQYF.

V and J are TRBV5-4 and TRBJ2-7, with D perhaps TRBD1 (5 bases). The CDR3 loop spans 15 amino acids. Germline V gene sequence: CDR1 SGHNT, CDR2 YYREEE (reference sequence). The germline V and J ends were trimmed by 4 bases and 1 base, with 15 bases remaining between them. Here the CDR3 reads CASSPDQGISYEQYF. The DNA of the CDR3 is TGTGCCAGCAGCCCGGATCAGGGAATATCCTACGAGCAGTACTTC.

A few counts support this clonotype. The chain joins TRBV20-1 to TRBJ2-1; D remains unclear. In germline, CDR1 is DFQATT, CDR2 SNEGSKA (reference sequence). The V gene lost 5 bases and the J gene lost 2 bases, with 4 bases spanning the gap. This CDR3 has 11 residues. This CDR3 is CSARAYNEQFF. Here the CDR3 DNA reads TGCAGTGCTCGCGCCTACAATGAGCAGTTCTTC.

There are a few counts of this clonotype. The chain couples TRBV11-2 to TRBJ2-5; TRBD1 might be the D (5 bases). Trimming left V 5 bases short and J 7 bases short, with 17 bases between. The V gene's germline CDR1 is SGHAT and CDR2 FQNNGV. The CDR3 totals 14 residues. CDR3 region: CASSDPSGPRTQYF. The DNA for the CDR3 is TGTGCCAGCAGCGACCCATCAGGGCCAAGGACCCAGTACTTC.

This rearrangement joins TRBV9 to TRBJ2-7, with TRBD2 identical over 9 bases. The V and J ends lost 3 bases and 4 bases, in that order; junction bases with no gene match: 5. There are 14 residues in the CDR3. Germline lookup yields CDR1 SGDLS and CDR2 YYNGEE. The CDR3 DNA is TGTGCCAGCAGCGCAGGACTAGCGTGGTACGAGCAGTACTTC. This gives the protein CASSAGLAWYEQYF.

CDR3 nucleotide sequence: TGTGCCAGCAGCACCCGACGGAGAGCCTTCTACAATGAGCAGTTCTTC. Protein product: CASSTRRRAFYNEQFF. This chain uses TRBV13 with TRBJ2-1; D not resolved. CDR1 PRHDT and CDR2 FYEKMQ come from the germline V gene (reference sequence). V dropped 5 bases and J dropped 3 bases, with 17 bases sitting between them. This CDR3 has 16 residues.

CDR3 residues: CASSFLLAENTGELFF. DNA for the CDR3: TGTGCCAGCAGCTTTCTACTAGCGGAGAACACCGGGGAGCTGTTTTTT. This sequence joins TRBV5-5 and TRBJ2-2; TRBD2 matches at 8 bases. The CDR3 has 16 residues. In germline, CDR1 is SGHKS, CDR2 YYEKEE (reference sequence). Trimming took 2 bases from V and 1 from J; bases not matched to a gene: 4.

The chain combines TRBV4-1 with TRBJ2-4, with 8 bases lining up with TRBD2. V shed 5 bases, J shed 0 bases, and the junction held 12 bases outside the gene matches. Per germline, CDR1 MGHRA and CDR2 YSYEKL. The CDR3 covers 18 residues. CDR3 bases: TGCGCCAGCAGCAAAGGACTAGCCGCTCCAATAGCCAAAAACATTCAGTACTTC. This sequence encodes CASSKGLAAPIAKNIQYF.

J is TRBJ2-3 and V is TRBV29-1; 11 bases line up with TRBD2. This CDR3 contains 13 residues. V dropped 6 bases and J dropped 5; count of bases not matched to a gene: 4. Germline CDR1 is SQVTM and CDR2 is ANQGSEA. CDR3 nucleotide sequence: TGCAGCGTGTTAGCGGGAGGGGGAGATACGCAGTATTTT. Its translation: CSVLAGGGDTQYF.

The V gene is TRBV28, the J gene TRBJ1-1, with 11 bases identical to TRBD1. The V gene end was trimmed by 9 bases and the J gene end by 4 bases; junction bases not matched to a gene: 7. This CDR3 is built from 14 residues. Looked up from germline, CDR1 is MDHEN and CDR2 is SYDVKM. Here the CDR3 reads CASLDRGHFTEAFF. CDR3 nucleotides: TGTGCCAGTCTGGACAGGGGGCATTTCACTGAAGCTTTCTTT.